Listed below are T cell receptor beta chains from one sample, sequenced in a study of technical replicates of blood from a few donors. Measured with immunoSEQ multiplex PCR; TCRdb has only the in-frame clones, and not every one. This table has about 73,000 clones, around 93% appearing once. The sequencing sample was made of T cells isolated from PBMCs. These receptors were taken from a human donor in good health. Each CDR3 is given with its conserved first and last residue. The D gene is left open where the match is weak. Where a row states a size, it is once, few, many or the class of an expanded clone; other rows omit it.

D gene | clone size | CDR3 length | J gene | V gene | CDR3 protein | CDR3 DNA
NA | NA | 14 | TRBJ2-2 | TRBV9 | CASSVGGGTGELFF | TGTGCCAGCAGCGTAGGGGGAGGCACCGGGGAGCTGTTTTTT
NA | NA | 13 | TRBJ1-4 | TRBV27 | CASSLRQNEKLFF | TGTGCCAGCAGCCTGAGGCAGAATGAAAAACTGTTTTTT
TRBD1 | NA | 14 | TRBJ1-4 | TRBV18 | CASSLGTANEKLFF | TGTGCCAGCTCACTCGGGACAGCTAATGAAAAACTGTTTTTT
NA | NA | 15 | TRBJ1-6 | TRBV9 | CASSGTGTVTSPLHF | TGTGCCAGCAGCGGGACCGGGACTGTCACTTCACCCCTCCACTTT
TRBD1 | NA | 13 | TRBJ2-5 | TRBV4-2 | CASRDRHQETQYF | TGTGCCAGCCGGGACAGGCACCAAGAGACCCAGTACTTC
NA | NA | 15 | TRBJ1-5 | TRBV28 | CASSLFGESNQPQHF | TGTGCCAGCAGTTTATTCGGGGAAAGCAATCAGCCCCAGCATTTT
TRBD2 | NA | 15 | TRBJ2-2 | TRBV2 | CASTGAGGMAGELFF | TGTGCCAGCACGGGAGCGGGAGGGATGGCCGGGGAGCTGTTTTTT
TRBD1 | NA | 16 | TRBJ2-7 | TRBV5-6 | CASSLGTGYMGYEQYF | TGTGCCAGCAGCCTGGGGACAGGCTACATGGGCTACGAGCAGTACTTC
TRBD1 | NA | 17 | TRBJ2-5 | TRBV10-3 | CAISKQGAIDREETQYF | TGTGCCATCAGTAAACAGGGGGCGATAGACCGAGAAGAGACCCAGTACTTC
NA | NA | 15 | TRBJ1-4 | TRBV2 | CASCSFSAANEKLFF | TGTGCCAGCTGTTCATTTTCGGCGGCTAATGAAAAACTGTTTTTT
NA | NA | 14 | TRBJ2-7 | TRBV10-3 | CATAGDTGSYEQYF | TGTGCCACTGCAGGGGATACGGGCTCCTACGAGCAGTACTTC
TRBD1 | NA | 17 | TRBJ2-5 | TRBV25-1 | CASSELVRDRGQETQYF | TGTGCCAGCAGTGAATTAGTAAGGGACAGGGGGCAAGAGACCCAGTACTTC
NA | NA | 15 | TRBJ1-1 | TRBV6-1 | CASSEFWGAGTEAFF | TGTGCCAGCAGTGAATTCTGGGGCGCCGGCACTGAAGCTTTCTTT
NA | once | 14 | TRBJ1-2 | TRBV5-1 | CASSPPDTNYGYTF | TGCGCCAGCAGCCCCCCGGACACCAACTATGGCTACACCTTC
NA | NA | 14 | TRBJ1-5 | TRBV7-9 | CASSLAPGNQPQHF | TGTGCCAGCAGCTTAGCACCGGGAAATCAGCCCCAGCATTTT
NA | NA | 13 | TRBJ1-5 | TRBV10-1 | CASSMGGYQPQHF | TGCGCCAGCAGTATGGGGGGTTATCAGCCCCAGCATTTT
NA | NA | 14 | TRBJ1-1 | TRBV7-8 | CASRKSRLNTEAFF | TGTGCCAGCAGAAAGAGCAGGCTGAACACTGAAGCTTTCTTT
NA | NA | 14 | TRBJ2-7 | TRBV28 | CASSLINTFYEQYF | TGTGCCAGCAGTTTAATAAACACATTCTACGAGCAGTACTTC
TRBD1 | NA | 15 | TRBJ2-7 | TRBV30 | CAWSRDRGRSYEQYF | TGTGCCTGGAGTCGGGACAGGGGGAGATCCTACGAGCAGTACTTC
TRBD1 | NA | 14 | TRBJ2-1 | TRBV15 | CATSRDRTGNEQFF | TGTGCCACCAGCAGAGATCGGACAGGCAATGAGCAGTTCTTC
NA | once | 17 | TRBJ2-6 | TRBV7-8 | CASRHNRAGSGANVLTF | TGTGCCAGCAGACATAACCGGGCGGGCTCGGGGGCCAACGTCCTGACTTTC
NA | NA | 15 | TRBJ1-1 | TRBV4-1 | CASSVLGGEGTEAFF | TGCGCCAGCAGCGTATTGGGCGGCGAGGGCACTGAAGCTTTCTTT
NA | NA | 17 | TRBJ1-2 | TRBV29-1 | CSAPGPHFPGGNYGYTF | TGCAGCGCGCCGGGTCCTCATTTCCCCGGTGGCAACTATGGCTACACCTTC
NA | NA | 15 | TRBJ2-1 | TRBV27 | CASSPQFSSYNEQFF | TGTGCCAGCAGTCCCCAGTTCAGCTCCTACAATGAGCAGTTCTTC
TRBD2 | NA | 16 | TRBJ2-1 | TRBV6-4 | CASSVASGGTHNEQFF | TGTGCCAGCAGTGTCGCTAGCGGGGGGACCCACAATGAGCAGTTCTTC
NA | NA | 15 | TRBJ2-7 | TRBV13 | CASSLGGDTPYEQYF | TGTGCCAGCAGCTTAGGGGGCGATACCCCCTACGAGCAGTACTTC
TRBD1 | NA | 16 | TRBJ2-7 | TRBV7-2 | CASSLIGTGGSYEQYF | TGTGCCAGCAGCTTGATCGGGACAGGGGGTTCCTACGAGCAGTACTTC
TRBD2 | once | 14 | TRBJ2-7 | TRBV6-1 | CASRLGGGPYEQYF | TGTGCCAGCAGGTTGGGGGGAGGGCCCTACGAGCAGTACTTC
TRBD1 | NA | 17 | TRBJ1-6 | TRBV14 | CASSQTGGFMYNSPLHF | TGTGCCAGCAGCCAGACAGGGGGGTTTATGTATAATTCACCCCTCCACTTT
NA | NA | 15 | TRBJ1-3 | TRBV5-8 | CASSPEGSSGNTIYF | TGTGCCAGCAGCCCGGAGGGGAGCTCTGGAAACACCATATATTTT
NA | NA | 16 | TRBJ2-5 | TRBV5-1 | CASSLGGMGYQETQYF | TGCGCCAGCAGCTTGGGCGGGATGGGGTACCAAGAGACCCAGTACTTC
TRBD1 | NA | 16 | TRBJ2-2 | TRBV14 | CASSQLYRGLTGELFF | TGTGCCAGCAGCCAACTTTACAGGGGGTTGACCGGGGAGCTGTTTTTT
TRBD1 | NA | 13 | TRBJ1-2 | TRBV9 | CASSATGGYGYTF | TGTGCCAGCAGCGCCACAGGGGGCTATGGCTACACCTTC
TRBD1 | NA | 17 | TRBJ2-3 | TRBV19 | CASSPPGQGKSTDTQYF | TGTGCCAGTAGTCCCCCCGGACAGGGCAAAAGCACAGATACGCAGTATTTT
TRBD2 | NA | 17 | TRBJ2-5 | TRBV27 | CASWTGAGGPRRETQYF | TGTGCCAGCTGGACCGGGGCGGGAGGGCCTAGAAGAGAGACCCAGTACTTC
NA | NA | 17 | TRBJ1-2 | TRBV7-8 | CASSLAGSGRGNYGYTF | TGTGCCAGCAGCTTAGCGGGGAGTGGACGGGGTAACTATGGCTACACCTTC
NA | NA | 11 | TRBJ2-1 | TRBV20-1 | CSASIGNEQFF | TGCAGTGCTAGTATCGGCAATGAGCAGTTCTTC
NA | once | 15 | TRBJ2-1 | TRBV6-5 | CASSYATTGTNEQFF | TGTGCCAGCAGTTACGCCACTACAGGGACCAATGAGCAGTTCTTC
NA | NA | 12 | TRBJ1-2 | TRBV7-9 | CVLQGDNYGYTF | TGTGTACTACAGGGAGATAACTATGGCTACACCTTC
TRBD1 | NA | 16 | TRBJ1-4 | TRBV7-9 | CASSFGRGLSDEKLFF | TGTGCCAGCAGCTTCGGCAGGGGGCTATCCGATGAAAAACTGTTTTTT
TRBD1 | NA | 15 | TRBJ1-2 | TRBV6-5 | CASSYSQGARYGYTF | TGTGCCAGCAGTTACTCTCAGGGGGCTCGGTATGGCTACACCTTC
NA | NA | 12 | TRBJ2-1 | TRBV10-3 | CAISAHYNEQFF | TGTGCCATCAGTGCCCACTACAATGAGCAGTTCTTC
NA | NA | 16 | TRBJ2-2 | TRBV5-1 | CASSLAGGIGTGELFF | TGCGCCAGCAGCTTGGCCGGGGGAATAGGCACCGGGGAGCTGTTTTTT
NA | NA | 16 | TRBJ2-5 | TRBV7-9 | CASSLGLAPLQETQYF | TGTGCCAGCAGCTTAGGGCTAGCGCCCTTACAAGAGACCCAGTACTTC
NA | NA | 15 | TRBJ1-3 | TRBV30 | CAWSSQGWAGNTIYF | TGTGCCTGGAGTTCTCAGGGGTGGGCCGGAAACACCATATATTTT
NA | NA | 13 | TRBJ2-7 | TRBV11-2 | CASSTGTIYEQYF | TGTGCCAGCAGCACAGGGACTATCTACGAGCAGTACTTC
TRBD1 | NA | 16 | TRBJ1-5 | TRBV6-5 | CASSYSKWTGDQPQHF | TGTGCCAGCAGTTACTCGAAGTGGACAGGGGATCAGCCCCAGCATTTT
NA | NA | 16 | TRBJ2-1 | TRBV6-4 | CASSDSARHQFNEQFF | TGTGCCAGCAGTGACTCCGCCAGGCACCAATTCAATGAGCAGTTCTTC
NA | NA | 15 | TRBJ2-3 | TRBV5-4 | CASSLRVLSTDTQYF | TGTGCCAGCAGCTTGCGAGTCCTTAGCACAGATACGCAGTATTTT
NA | NA | 17 | TRBJ2-7 | TRBV4-1 | CASSQGLDQGGSYEQYF | TGCGCCAGCAGCCAAGGCCTCGATCAGGGGGGTTCCTACGAGCAGTACTTC
NA | NA | 13 | TRBJ1-5 | TRBV7-6 | CASSLGWRQPQHF | TGTGCCAGCAGCTTAGGGTGGAGACAGCCCCAGCATTTT
NA | NA | 13 | TRBJ1-5 | TRBV5-1 | CASSPMTDQPQHF | TGCGCCAGCAGCCCCATGACAGATCAGCCCCAGCATTTT
NA | NA | 13 | TRBJ2-7 | TRBV7-2 | CASRLAGGYEQYF | TGTGCCAGCAGACTAGCTGGGGGCTACGAGCAGTACTTC
TRBD2 | NA | 16 | TRBJ2-1 | TRBV13 | CASSGGLDWSYNEQFF | TGTGCCAGCAGTGGGGGACTAGATTGGTCCTACAATGAGCAGTTCTTC